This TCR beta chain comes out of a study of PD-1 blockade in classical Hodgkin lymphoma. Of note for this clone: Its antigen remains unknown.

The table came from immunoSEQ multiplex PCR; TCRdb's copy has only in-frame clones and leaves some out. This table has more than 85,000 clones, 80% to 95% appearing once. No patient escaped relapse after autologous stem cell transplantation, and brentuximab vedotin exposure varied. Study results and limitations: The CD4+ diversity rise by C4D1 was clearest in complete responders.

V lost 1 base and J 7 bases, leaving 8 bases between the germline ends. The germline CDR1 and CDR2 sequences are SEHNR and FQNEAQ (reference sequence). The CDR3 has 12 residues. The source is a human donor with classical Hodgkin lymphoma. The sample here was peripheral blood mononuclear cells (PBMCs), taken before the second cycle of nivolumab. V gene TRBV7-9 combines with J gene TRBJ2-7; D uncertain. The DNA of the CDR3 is TGTGCCAGCAGCTTAGTCAATAGGGAGCAGTACTTC. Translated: CASSLVNREQYF. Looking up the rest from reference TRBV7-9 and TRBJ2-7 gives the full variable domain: DTGVSQNPRHKITKRGQNVTFRCDPISEHNRLYWYRQTLGQGPEFLTYFQNEAQLEKSRLLSDRFSAERPKGSFSTLEIQRTEQGDSAMYLCASSLVNREQYFGPGTRLTVT.